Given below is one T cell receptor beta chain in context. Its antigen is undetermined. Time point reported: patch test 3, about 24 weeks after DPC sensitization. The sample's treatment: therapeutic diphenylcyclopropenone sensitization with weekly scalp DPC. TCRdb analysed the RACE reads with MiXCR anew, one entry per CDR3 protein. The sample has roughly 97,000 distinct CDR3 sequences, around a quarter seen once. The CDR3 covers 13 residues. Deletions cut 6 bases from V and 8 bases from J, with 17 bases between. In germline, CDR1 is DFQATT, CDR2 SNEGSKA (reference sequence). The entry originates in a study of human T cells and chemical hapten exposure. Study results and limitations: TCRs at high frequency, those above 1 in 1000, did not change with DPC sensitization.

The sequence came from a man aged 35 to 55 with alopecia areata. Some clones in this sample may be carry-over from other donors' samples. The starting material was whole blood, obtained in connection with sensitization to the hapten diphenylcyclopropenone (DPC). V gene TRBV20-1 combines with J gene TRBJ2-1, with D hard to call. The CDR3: CSAILLGLDEQFF. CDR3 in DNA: TGCAGTGCCATCCTCCTAGGGCTGGATGAGCAGTTCTTC.